The sequence of this TCR beta chain was determined in a study of T and B cells in COVID-19 patients. Study-wide results and limits: Patients with COVID-19 reportedly showed strongly skewed T cell receptor beta variable and joining gene usage.

The V and J ends lost 4 bases and 6 bases, in that order; junction bases with no gene match: 7. The CDR3 is 13 residues long. The V gene's germline CDR1 is SGHKS and CDR2 YYEKEE (reference sequence). In its sample, this clonotype is medium-sized. What it recognizes is unknown. TRB rearrangements were amplified by multiplex PCR with BIOMED2 TRB-A/B primers. TCRdb ran MiXCR on the multiplex PCR reads and lists one entry per CDR3 protein. The table has approximately 4,000 distinct CDR3 sequences, roughly 21% seen once. Blood genomic DNA input for TRB amplification was 250-500 ng. Source material: blood. The clonotype originates from a human donor with active COVID-19. This chain links TRBV5-5 with TRBJ2-7; TRBD2 aligns across 7 bases. CDR3 protein: CASSILATGEQYF. The CDR3 DNA reads as TGTGCCAGCAGCATACTAGCGACGGGCGAGCAGTACTTC. Full variable domain (rest looked up from reference TRBV5-5 and TRBJ2-7): DAGVTQSPTHLIKTRGQQVTLRCSPISGHKSVSWYQQVLGQGPQFIFQYYEKEERGRGNFPDRFSARQFPNYSSELNVNALLLGDSALYLCASSILATGEQYFGPGTRLTVT.